Many counts were recorded for the clone carrying this T cell receptor beta chain. What it binds is unknown. TCRdb independently ran MiXCR on the 5' RACE reads; one entry per CDR3 protein. The repertoire holds some 25,000 distinct CDR3 sequences, with 2% to 3% as singletons. Germline assignment: CDR1 SGDLS and CDR2 YYNGEE. The ends lost 3 bases at V and 2 bases at J; junction bases unmatched: 1. The CDR3 contains 14 residues. The data derive from a study of CD8 T cells in ankylosing spondylitis. Study-wide points: Disease-associated clones were reportedly significantly overrepresented in matched ankylosing spondylitis synovial fluid.

The chain links TRBV9 to TRBJ1-3; 8 bases match TRBD1. The sequence was collected from a female donor with ankylosing spondylitis or in good health (not recorded which). Input material: blood, either unsorted or a sorted T cell fraction (not recorded which). The CDR3 spells CASSEDRAGNTIYF. CDR3 in DNA: TGTGCCAGCAGCGAGGACAGGGCTGGAAACACCATATATTTT.